A selection of T cell receptor beta chains follows, all from one sample in a study of CD8 T cells in ankylosing spondylitis. TCRdb called the 5' RACE reads again in MiXCR, with one record for every CDR3 protein. The table has hundreds of thousands of distinct CDR3 sequences, over 9.5% seen once; the top ten hold approximately 0.5%. Source material: blood, either unsorted or a sorted T cell fraction (not recorded which). The source is a male donor with ankylosing spondylitis. CDR3s include the opening cysteine and the closing phenylalanine or tryptophan. D genes are given only for firm matches. Only part of the rows carry a size: once, few, many, or a class if the clone is expanded.

>TRBV5-5|many|TRBJ2-1|TRBD2
TGTGCCAGCAGCCCCAGACTAGCGGGGGCAACCAATGAGCAGTTCTTC
CASSPRLAGATNEQFF
>TRBV18|few|TRBJ2-5|-
TGTGCCAGCTCCCTCTTTGGCGGGGCATCGGAGACCCAGTACTTC
CASSLFGGASETQYF
>TRBV7-2|many|TRBJ1-2|-
TGTGCCAGCAGCTTACCTCGACCGGGTGGCTACACCTTC
CASSLPRPGGYTF
>TRBV6-5|-|TRBJ2-7|TRBD2
TGTGCCAGCAGTTACTCGCTAGCGGGAGGCTACGAGCAGTACTTC
CASSYSLAGGYEQYF
>TRBV20-1|few|TRBJ1-2|-
TGCAGTGCTAGAGATCAAGGGGACTATGGCTACACCTTC
CSARDQGDYGYTF
>TRBV12-3/TRBV12-4|-|TRBJ1-2|-
TGTGCCAGCAGGCTCTCGAGGAGATTGGGCTATGGCTACACCTTC
CASRLSRRLGYGYTF
>TRBV7-8|-|TRBJ2-2|-
TGTGCCAGCAGCCCTGGGCTGCTCACCGGGGAGCTGTTTTTT
CASSPGLLTGELFF
>TRBV29-1|many|TRBJ2-1|-
TGCAGCGTTATGCCGGGATCGGCCTACAATGAGCAGTTCTTC
CSVMPGSAYNEQFF
>TRBV6-2/TRBV6-3|-|TRBJ2-7|-
TGTGCCAGCACCCTGTGGGGAGAGCAGTACTTC
CASTLWGEQYF
>TRBV20-1|-|TRBJ1-1|-
TGCAGTGCCCGGGCGCCCGGCGACACTGAAGCTTTCTTT
CSARAPGDTEAFF
>TRBV15|few|TRBJ2-1|TRBD2
TGTGCCACCAGCAGAGAACTAGCGGGGAGCAATGAGCAGTTCTTC
CATSRELAGSNEQFF
>TRBV20-1|-|TRBJ2-5|TRBD1
TGCAGTGCTAGAGATCGCAACAGGGGGTACGAGACCCAGTACTTC
CSARDRNRGYETQYF
>TRBV5-1|-|TRBJ1-1|TRBD1
TGCGCCAGCAGCTTTGGCCTTGAGGGGGCTGGAGCTTTCTTT
CASSFGLEGAGAFF
>TRBV10-3|many|TRBJ2-5|-
TGTGCCATCAGTGATCTGGCAGGGAAACAAGAGACCCAGTACTTC
CAISDLAGKQETQYF
>TRBV2|-|TRBJ1-1|-
TGTGCCAGCAGTAGAATTGGGGACACTGAAGCTTTCTTT
CASSRIGDTEAFF
>TRBV2|few|TRBJ2-3|TRBD1
TGTGCCAGCAGACGCAAGACCGGGACAGGAGGCACAGATACGCAGTATTTT
CASRRKTGTGGTDTQYF
>TRBV5-1|-|TRBJ2-2|-
TGCGCCAGCAGCTCCGAGTCAACCGGGGAGCTGTTTTTT
CASSSESTGELFF
>TRBV15|many|TRBJ2-1|TRBD1
TGTGCCACCGTATGGGACAGCCCCTCCTACAATGAGCAGTTCTTC
CATVWDSPSYNEQFF
>TRBV20-1|many|TRBJ2-5|-
TGCAGTGCTAGAGTTAATCTGCTGGGGACCCAGTACTTC
CSARVNLLGTQYF
>TRBV7-3|few|TRBJ1-2|-
TGTGCCAGCAGCTTATCAGGGGTTTTCGGCTACACCTTC
CASSLSGVFGYTF
>TRBV5-6|many|TRBJ2-5|-
TGTGCCAGCAGCTTGGCAACCCTCGTGTTGGAGACCCAGTACTTC
CASSLATLVLETQYF
>TRBV5-6|many|TRBJ2-2|-
TGTGCCAGCAGCGATGCGAGAGACGGGGAGCTGTTTTTT
CASSDARDGELFF
>TRBV10-3|-|TRBJ1-1|-
TGTGCCATCAGTCCACGTCTGGGCAGGGCGAACACTGAAGCTTTCTTT
CAISPRLGRANTEAFF
>TRBV20-1|many|TRBJ1-4|TRBD1
TGCAGTGCTAGAGATCGCAGGGGGCACGAAAAACTGTTTTTT
CSARDRRGHEKLFF
>TRBV6-1|-|TRBJ1-5|-
TGTGCCAGCAGTGGGACACCCCTCGGTAGTCAGCCCCAGCATTTT
CASSGTPLGSQPQHF
>TRBV7-9|-|TRBJ2-2|-
TGTGCCAGCAGCCACACTCGGTCCCGGACCGGGGAGCTGTTTTTT
CASSHTRSRTGELFF
>TRBV7-2|-|TRBJ2-2|-
TGTGCCAGCACCCCTAATCCCTTATCCGGGCTGTTTTTT
CASTPNPLSGLFF
>TRBV6-5|few|TRBJ2-1|TRBD2
TGTGCCAGCAGTAACGGACTAGCGGGACTTAATGAGCAGTTCTTC
CASSNGLAGLNEQFF
>TRBV28|-|TRBJ1-1|TRBD1
TGTGCCAGCCGAAAATTCCTCAGGGGGCACACTGAAGCTTTCTTT
CASRKFLRGHTEAFF
>TRBV5-6|many|TRBJ2-5|-
TGTGCCAGCAGCCTAGGGGCAGAGACCCAGTACTTC
CASSLGAETQYF
>TRBV11-2|-|TRBJ2-5|-
TGTGCCAGCAGAAAAGTCGATGGGACACCCTGGGGGACCCAGTACTTC
CASRKVDGTPWGTQYF
>TRBV6-2/TRBV6-3|many|TRBJ1-6|-
TGTGCCAGCAGTTACTCGAATTTTAGGAATTCACCCCTCCACTTT
CASSYSNFRNSPLHF
>TRBV4-2|few|TRBJ2-5|-
TGTGCCAGCAGCCAGGGATCGGGGACCCAGTACTTC
CASSQGSGTQYF
>TRBV12-3/TRBV12-4|-|TRBJ2-2|TRBD2
TGTGCCAGCAGACTAGCGGAGACCACCGGGGAGCTGTTTTTT
CASRLAETTGELFF
>TRBV7-9|few|TRBJ1-1|-
TGTGCCAGCAGCTTGAAGGGAACCATGAACACTGAAGCTTTCTTT
CASSLKGTMNTEAFF
>TRBV2|few|TRBJ2-1|-
TGTGCCAGCAGTCCCCAGCCCCAGCGGCTAAACAATGAGCAGTTCTTC
CASSPQPQRLNNEQFF
>TRBV7-9|-|TRBJ2-6|-
TGTGCCAGCAGGATGGGGGGCTCTGGGGCCAACGTCCTGACTTTC
CASRMGGSGANVLTF
>TRBV6-5|few|TRBJ1-6|-
TGTGCCACCGGCCTACGGAATTCACCCCTCCACTTT
CATGLRNSPLHF
>TRBV20-1|-|TRBJ2-7|-
TGCAGTGCCACCGCCCAGGCTAGCTCCTACGAGCAGTACTTC
CSATAQASSYEQYF
>TRBV25-1|few|TRBJ1-2|TRBD1
TGTGCCAGCAGGGGAGGCGGCAGGGGGAACTATGGCTACACCTTC
CASRGGGRGNYGYTF
>TRBV20-1|many|TRBJ1-5|-
TGCAGTGCTAGCTCGTGGGGCAGGGGTAGGAATCAGCCCCAGCATTTT
CSASSWGRGRNQPQHF
>TRBV4-2|-|TRBJ2-7|-
TGTGCCAGCAGCCAAGGAGCAGTCACAACCTACGAGCAGTACTTC
CASSQGAVTTYEQYF
>TRBV7-8|few|TRBJ2-5|-
TGTGCCAGCAGCTGGGGGCCCAGCCAAGAGACCCAGTACTTC
CASSWGPSQETQYF
>TRBV4-2|few|TRBJ2-1|-
TGTGCCAGCAGCCAAAGGGGCATGGTGGTATACAATGAGCAGTTCTTC
CASSQRGMVVYNEQFF
>TRBV5-1|few|TRBJ2-3|TRBD1
TGCGCCAGCAGCCCAGGACAGGGACGTGTAGGAGATACGCAGTATTTT
CASSPGQGRVGDTQYF
>TRBV5-1|few|TRBJ1-1|TRBD1
TGCGCCAGCAGCGGAACAGGGGAAAATCACACTGAAGCTTTCTTT
CASSGTGENHTEAFF
>TRBV9|few|TRBJ1-1|TRBD1
TGTGCCAGCAGCGTAGAGGTGGCAGGGGGCCAAGCAGCTTTCTTT
CASSVEVAGGQAAFF
>TRBV6-5|-|TRBJ2-3|-
TGTGCCAGCAGTTACAGCTCTCGGGGGACGAATACGCAGTATTTT
CASSYSSRGTNTQYF
>TRBV6-1|-|TRBJ1-1|-
TGTGCCAGCAGGACCCGCAGGGCTGGGAACACTGAAGCTTTCTTT
CASRTRRAGNTEAFF
>TRBV7-2|-|TRBJ2-1|TRBD2
TGTGCCAGCGTCCTCGGGCTAGCGGGCTACAATGAGCAGTTCTTC
CASVLGLAGYNEQFF